The source of this T cell receptor (beta chain) is a study of blood T cell repertoires in COVID-19. Background on the study: Samples representing acute and convalescent COVID-19 were sourced from the United States, Italy and Spain.

The CDR3 totals 14 residues. Germline V gives CDR1 SGHVS, CDR2 FQNEAQ. The V end lost 2 bases, the J end lost 4 bases, and 8 bases lay between the germline ends. The protocol was immunoSEQ multiplex PCR, while the TCRdb copy is restricted to in-frame clones and leaves out a portion. The sample lists roughly 150,000 clones; around 90% were seen once. This TCR came from a human donor in a cohort sampled during active COVID-19. The sequenced sample was peripheral blood. This chain joins TRBV7-8 and TRBJ1-4; perhaps TRBD1 as D (5 bases). The CDR3 reads CASSLWGDNEKLFF. The DNA for the CDR3 is TGTGCCAGCAGCTTATGGGGGGATAATGAAAAACTGTTTTTT.